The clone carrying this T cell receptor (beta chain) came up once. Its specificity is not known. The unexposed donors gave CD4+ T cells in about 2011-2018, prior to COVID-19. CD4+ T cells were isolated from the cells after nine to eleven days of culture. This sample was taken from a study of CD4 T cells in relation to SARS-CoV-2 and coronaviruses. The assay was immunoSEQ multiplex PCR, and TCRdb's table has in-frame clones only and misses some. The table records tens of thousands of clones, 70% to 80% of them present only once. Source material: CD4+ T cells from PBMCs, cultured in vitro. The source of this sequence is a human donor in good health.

The CDR3 sequence is CASSVVPGMGNTGELFF. The CDR3 DNA sequence: TGTGCCAGCAGCGTAGTTCCGGGAATGGGAAACACCGGGGAGCTGTTTTTT. V gene TRBV9 combines with J gene TRBJ2-2, with D perhaps matching TRBD2 (5 bases). The V end was cut by 0 bases, the J end by 2 bases, with 14 bases between. This CDR3 comprises 17 residues. Germline V gives CDR1 SGDLS, CDR2 YYNGEE.